The 23 T cell receptor beta chains below come from one sample, sequenced in a study of blood T cell repertoires in COVID-19. Here immunoSEQ multiplex PCR was the method, and the copy in TCRdb shows in-frame clones only, minus some. The data show 300,000 to 400,000 clones, more than 75% seen once. Sequenced input: peripheral blood. The receptors here all came from a woman aged 45-59 years with active or convalescent COVID-19.

This clone was counted a single time. CDR3 in DNA: TGTGCCAGCAGCTTACCTCTAGCGGGGGGGCGGGAGACCCAGTACTTC. Translated: CASSLPLAGGRETQYF. V gene TRBV7-6 combines with J gene TRBJ2-5, with 12 bases aligning to TRBD2. Germline loops: CDR1 SGHVS, CDR2 FNYEAQ. With 2 bases clipped from V and 5 bases from J, the junction kept 6 bases outside the gene matches. The CDR3 sequence is 16 residues long.

This chain connects TRBV4-3 to TRBJ1-6; no clear D gene. The V and J ends lost 3 bases and 8 bases respectively, with 14 bases between them. CDR3 size: 15 residues. Germline V gives CDR1 LGHNA, CDR2 YSLEER. CDR3 in amino acids: CASSQSVGVYSPLHF. The CDR3 coding sequence is TGCGCCAGCAGCCAGTCAGTCGGGGTTTATTCACCCCTCCACTTT.

The J gene is TRBJ1-1, the V gene TRBV18, with a tentative D call TRBD1 (6 bases). V lost 3 bases and J 7 bases, leaving 21 bases between the germline ends. From germline, CDR1 is KGHSH and CDR2 LQKENI. The CDR3 contains 16 residues. CDR3 region: CASSPRAGTGSSEAFF. The CDR3 region has the DNA TGTGCCAGCTCACCGAGGGCAGGAACAGGGTCGAGTGAAGCTTTCTTT.

V gene TRBV6-6 combines with J gene TRBJ2-5, with 11 bases identical to TRBD2. The CDR3 totals 16 residues. Trimming took 6 bases from V and 0 from J; bases not matched to a gene: 6. Germline CDR1 and CDR2: MNHNY and SVGAGI (reference sequence). The CDR3 loop is CASRQTSGAYQETQYF. For the CDR3, the DNA is TGTGCCAGCAGACAGACTAGCGGGGCTTACCAAGAGACCCAGTACTTC.

This chain uses TRBV6-2 or TRBV6-3 with TRBJ1-5; 11 bases match TRBD1. V lost 6 bases, J lost 0 bases, and 10 bases stayed unmatched. In germline, CDR1 is MNHEY, CDR2 SVGEGT. CDR3 length equals 18 residues. The CDR3, as DNA: TGTGCCAGCAGCCTGGACAGGGGGCGTTTGTATAGCAATCAGCCCCAGCATTTT. Its translation is CASSLDRGRLYSNQPQHF.

The genes are TRBV5-4 and TRBJ2-2, with 11 bases fitting TRBD1. The CDR3 runs to 15 residues. After removal of 0 bases from V and 7 bases from J, the junction contained 2 bases not matched to a gene. Germline V gene sequence: CDR1 SGHNT, CDR2 YYREEE (reference sequence). CDR3 protein: CASSLGGQGDGELFF. CDR3 sequence (DNA): TGTGCCAGCAGCTTGGGGGGACAGGGGGACGGGGAGCTGTTTTTT.

This clone occurred a few times. The chain uses TRBV5-1 and TRBJ1-2; TRBD1 is a possible D gene (5 bases). This CDR3 spans 13 amino acids. Looked up from germline, CDR1 is SGHRS and CDR2 is YFSETQ. V shed 5 bases and J shed 4 bases, with 12 bases lying between them. DNA for the CDR3: TGCGCCAGCAGACAGGATCCTTCCTATGGCTACACCTTC. Protein sequence: CASRQDPSYGYTF.

V is TRBV6-6 and J is TRBJ2-5; TRBD2 might be the D (6 bases). This CDR3 spans 16 amino acids. Trimming stripped 1 base from V and 0 bases from J, with 12 bases between. Germline CDR1 and CDR2: MNHNY and SVGAGI (reference sequence). The DNA for the CDR3 is TGTGCCAGCAGTTACTACCACCGCGGGGACCAAGAGACCCAGTACTTC. This translates into CASSYYHRGDQETQYF.

The V gene is TRBV6-2 or TRBV6-3, the J gene TRBJ2-7; 7 bases are shared with TRBD1. V was clipped by 6 bases and J by 1 base; unmatched bases: 12. Looked up from germline, CDR1 is MNHEY and CDR2 is SVGEGT. The CDR3 loop spans 16 amino acids. CDR3 protein: CASSPILPGQSYEQYF. For the CDR3, the DNA is TGTGCCAGCAGCCCAATTCTTCCGGGACAGTCCTACGAGCAGTACTTC.

The V and J genes are TRBV5-1 and TRBJ1-1; D is unresolved. Germline lookup yields CDR1 SGHRS and CDR2 YFSETQ. V was shortened by 5 bases and J by 8 bases, with 16 bases between the two germline ends. The CDR3 runs 13 residues. This CDR3 reads CASSSLGGTEAFF. As DNA, the CDR3 is TGCGCCAGCAGTTCCCTCGGAGGAACGGAAGCTTTCTTT.

The chain has TRBV5-4 and TRBJ1-3; D gene unclear. V gave up 0 bases and J gave up 2 bases, with 12 bases separating them. CDR3 size: 16 residues. The germline CDR1 and CDR2 sequences are SGHNT and YYREEE (reference sequence). CDR3 DNA sequence: TGTGCCAGCAGCTTGGGGCTTTCCGGGACTGGAAACACCATATATTTT. It translates to CASSLGLSGTGNTIYF.

The CDR3 spells CATADRASETQYF. The CDR3 DNA reads as TGTGCCACCGCAGACAGGGCGAGCGAGACCCAGTACTTC. V and J are TRBV19 and TRBJ2-5; TRBD1 matches at 7 bases. CDR1 is LNHDA, CDR2 SQIVND, per germline (reference sequence). V trimming: 10 bases; J trimming: 5 bases; junction bases outside the gene matches: 10. The CDR3 is 13 amino acids.

The gene calls are TRBV5-1 and TRBJ1-1; 8 bases match TRBD1. The CDR3 spans 14 residues. Trimming removed 0 bases from V and 6 bases from J; junction bases left unmatched: 4. CDR1 and CDR2 (germline): SGHRS, YFSETQ. The CDR3 DNA reads as TGCGCCAGCAGCTTGGCCCCACAGGGGGCTGAAGCTTTCTTT. Translated: CASSLAPQGAEAFF.

This chain connects TRBV5-1 to TRBJ2-1; D not resolved. V was clipped by 4 bases and J by 2 bases, with 10 bases between them. Germline CDR1 and CDR2: SGHRS and YFSETQ. The CDR3 is 14 amino acids. CDR3 DNA sequence: TGCGCCAGCAGCGTGGCAGAGGCCTACAATGAGCAGTTCTTC. Amino acid sequence: CASSVAEAYNEQFF.

The CDR3 nucleotides read TGTGCCAGCAGCCTCGAATTACACTACGAGCAGTACTTC. Its translation is CASSLELHYEQYF. The chain links TRBV3-1 (or the pseudogene TRBV3-2) to TRBJ2-7, with unresolved D. The germline V gene encodes CDR1 LGHDT and CDR2 YNNKEL (reference sequence). V was clipped by 4 bases and J by 3 bases, with 10 bases between them. This CDR3 is built from 13 residues.

This clone appeared once. The chain couples TRBV5-1 to TRBJ2-1; 7 bases match TRBD1. The length of the CDR3 is 16 residues. J lost 3 bases, V lost 3 bases, and 9 bases had no gene match. Germline V gene data show CDR1 as SGHRS and CDR2 as YFSETQ. CDR3 nucleotide sequence: TGCGCCAGCAGCTGGGCGACGAGGACAGGCTACAATGAGCAGTTCTTC. The encoded protein is CASSWATRTGYNEQFF.

The V and J genes are TRBV6-5 and TRBJ2-2, with a weak D call TRBD1 (6 bases). Between the trimmed V and J ends, which lost 3 bases and 5 bases, there was a span of 10 bases. CDR1 and CDR2 (germline): MNHEY, SVGAGI. The CDR3 is made up of 14 amino acids. The CDR3 nucleotides are TGTGCCAGCAGTTATCAGGGGTATACCGGGGAGCTGTTTTTT. Amino acids: CASSYQGYTGELFF.

The chain is built from TRBV19 and TRBJ2-7; D perhaps matches TRBD1 (5 bases). This CDR3 contains 14 residues. Trimming took off 3 bases at V and 6 bases at J, with 15 bases between the two ends. Germline V gene sequence: CDR1 LNHDA, CDR2 SQIVND (reference sequence). This CDR3 is CASSISVTAGEQYF. DNA of the CDR3: TGTGCCAGTAGTATTTCAGTGACAGCCGGCGAGCAGTACTTC.

This clone was counted between two and nine times. The chain carries TRBV21-1 and TRBJ1-5; whether TRBD1, the table's D call, matches the DNA was not checked. TRBV21-1 constitutes a pseudogene. The CDR3 is 17 amino acids. In DNA form, the CDR3 reads TGTGCCAGCAGCAAAGCTTGGGACAGGGCAAGCGATCAGCCCCAGCATTTT. This translates into CASSKAWDRASDQPQHF.

The V and J genes are TRBV11-2 and TRBJ1-2, with D tentatively TRBD1 (6 bases). Looked up from germline, CDR1 is SGHAT and CDR2 is FQNNGV. The CDR3 length is 14 residues. With 5 bases removed from V and 4 bases from J, the gap between germline ends came to 14 bases. The CDR3 loop is CASSRGGSSYGYTF. The CDR3 region has the DNA TGTGCCAGCAGCAGAGGGGGTAGTAGCTATGGCTACACCTTC.

Note on this clone: The junction differs from germline at one of its ends, possibly a read error. Here the CDR3 reads CASREDRPSNYGYTF. The DNA of the CDR3 is TGTGCCAGCAGGGAAGACAGACCTTCCAACTATGGCTACACCTTC. J is TRBJ1-2 and V is TRBV2, with TRBD1 as a possible D gene (5 bases). The germline V gene encodes CDR1 SNHLY and CDR2 FYNNEI. The CDR3 runs 15 residues.

The chain joins TRBV11-2 to TRBJ2-1; 8 bases agree with TRBD1. This CDR3 region has 16 residues. Germline V gives CDR1 SGHAT, CDR2 FQNNGV. The V segment lost 5 bases and the J segment 4 bases; nucleotides outside the gene matches: 10. CDR3 residues: CASSLGQGLLYNEQFF. The CDR3 nucleotides are TGTGCCAGCAGCCTAGGACAGGGCCTACTATACAATGAGCAGTTCTTC.

The chain links TRBV10-3 to TRBJ1-4; unclear D gene. V gave up 6 bases and J gave up 4 bases, with 9 bases separating them. There are 13 residues in the CDR3. CDR1 is ENHRY and CDR2 is SYGVKD in the germline V gene. CDR3 sequence: CAIRSGLNEKLFF. The CDR3 bases are TGTGCCATCAGGTCAGGTCTTAATGAAAAACTGTTTTTT.